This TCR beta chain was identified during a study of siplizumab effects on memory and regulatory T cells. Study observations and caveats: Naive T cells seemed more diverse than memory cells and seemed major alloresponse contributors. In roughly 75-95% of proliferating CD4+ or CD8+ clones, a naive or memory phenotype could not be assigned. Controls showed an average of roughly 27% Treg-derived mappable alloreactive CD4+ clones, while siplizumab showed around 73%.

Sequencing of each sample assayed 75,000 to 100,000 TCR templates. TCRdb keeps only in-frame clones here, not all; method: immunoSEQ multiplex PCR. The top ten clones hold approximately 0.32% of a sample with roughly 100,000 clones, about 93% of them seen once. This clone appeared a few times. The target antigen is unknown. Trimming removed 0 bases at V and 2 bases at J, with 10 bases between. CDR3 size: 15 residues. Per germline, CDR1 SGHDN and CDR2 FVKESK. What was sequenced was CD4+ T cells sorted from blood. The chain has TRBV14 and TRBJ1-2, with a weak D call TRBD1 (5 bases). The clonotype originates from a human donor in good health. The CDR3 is CASSQDHWGNYGYTF. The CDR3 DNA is TGTGCCAGCAGCCAAGATCATTGGGGGAACTATGGCTACACCTTC. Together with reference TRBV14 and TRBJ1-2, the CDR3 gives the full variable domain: EAGVTQFPSHSVIEKGQTVTLRCDPISGHDNLYWYRRVMGKEIKFLLHFVKESKQDESGMPNNRFLAERTGGTYSTLKVQPAELEDSGVYFCASSQDHWGNYGYTFGSGTRLTVV.